One and the same sample provided the 12 T cell receptor beta chains below, sequenced in a study of cytomegalovirus exposure and HLA in healthy donors. PCR used 60 Vbeta primers and 13 Jbeta primers. Some clones are missing from TCRdb's copy, which holds only in-frame ones; the method was immunoSEQ multiplex PCR. This repertoire includes about 160,000 clones. Sequenced input: PBMCs. The receptors stem from a man aged 25-45 years in good health and CMV-seronegative.

This chain connects TRBV11-3 to TRBJ2-7, with TRBD2 matching over 12 bases. Trimming cost V 4 bases and J 2 bases; bases outside gene matches: 3. Germline values: CDR1 SGHNT, CDR2 YENEEA. The CDR3 has 15 residues. CDR3 residues: CASSSGLAGPYEQYF. CDR3 DNA sequence: TGTGCCAGCAGCTCAGGACTAGCGGGACCCTACGAGCAGTACTTC.

CDR3 region: CATGQRATEAFF. Written as DNA, the CDR3 is TGTGCCACGGGACAGCGGGCGACTGAAGCTTTCTTT. The chain has TRBV28 and TRBJ1-1, with 7 bases identical to TRBD1. Germline V gene data show CDR1 as MDHEN and CDR2 as SYDVKM. The CDR3 extends over 12 amino acids. Unmatched junction bases numbered 7, after V lost 10 bases and J lost 5 bases.

The rearrangement uses TRBV10-3 and TRBJ2-7; a weak D match, TRBD1 (6 bases). The V and J ends lost 6 bases and 1 base respectively, with 13 bases between them. From germline, CDR1 is ENHRY and CDR2 SYGVKD. The CDR3 extends over 14 amino acids. For the CDR3, the DNA is TGTGCCATCAGGAACAGGGAGAATTCCTACGAGCAGTACTTC. Amino acid sequence: CAIRNRENSYEQYF.

The chain joins TRBV5-1 to TRBJ1-1; 9 nucleotides agree with TRBD1. Germline CDR1 is SGHRS and CDR2 is YFSETQ. Unmatched junction bases numbered 3, after V lost 3 bases and J lost 9 bases. The CDR3 length is 12 residues. CDR3 region: CASSSGTGKAFF. Here the CDR3 DNA reads TGCGCCAGCAGCTCCGGGACAGGGAAAGCTTTCTTT.

The chain uses TRBV29-1 and TRBJ1-2; D may be TRBD1 (5 bases). CDR3 size: 11 residues. V lost 8 bases and J 2 bases, leaving 9 bases between the germline ends. Germline-derived CDR1 and CDR2 are SQVTM and ANQGSEA. CDR3 in amino acids: CSTTVNYGYTF. The CDR3 DNA reads TGCAGCACGACAGTGAACTATGGCTACACCTTC.

This sequence joins TRBV5-1 and TRBJ1-3, with 7 nucleotides matching TRBD1. CDR1 is SGHRS, CDR2 YFSETQ, per germline. The CDR3 covers 15 residues. With 0 bases clipped from V and 3 bases from J, the junction kept 3 bases outside the gene matches. The DNA for the CDR3 is TGCGCCAGCAGCTTGGTACAGGGGAGTGGAAACACCATATATTTT. Its translation: CASSLVQGSGNTIYF.

The chain uses TRBV27 and TRBJ2-7; D perhaps matches TRBD1 (6 bases). Germline loops: CDR1 MNHEY, CDR2 SMNVEV (reference sequence). The V end lost 6 bases, the J end lost 0 bases, and 12 bases lay between the germline ends. The CDR3 extends over 14 amino acids. CDR3 protein: CASSYGQSSYEQYF. As DNA, the CDR3 is TGTGCCAGCAGCTACGGACAGAGCTCCTACGAGCAGTACTTC.

The gene calls are TRBV18 and TRBJ2-1; 8 nucleotides match TRBD2. The CDR3 runs 14 residues. Germline CDR1 reads KGHSH; CDR2 reads LQKENI. The junction had 2 bases not matched to a gene; V was cut back by 7 bases and J by 0 bases. This CDR3 reads CASLGTSSYNEQFF. The CDR3 coding sequence is TGTGCCAGCTTGGGGACTAGCTCCTACAATGAGCAGTTCTTC.

The rearrangement uses TRBV5-6 and TRBJ1-1, with D tentatively TRBD1 (6 bases). Germline-derived CDR1 and CDR2 are SGHDT and YYEEEE. Trimming pared 1 base from V and 0 bases from J, leaving 13 bases between. The length of the CDR3 is 16 residues. The CDR3 reads CASSLRGGSMNTEAFF. In nucleotides, the CDR3 is TGTGCCAGCAGCTTGAGGGGGGGCTCAATGAACACTGAAGCTTTCTTT.

V usage is TRBV2 and J usage is TRBJ1-5, with 7 bases aligning to TRBD1. Germline V lookup: CDR1 SNHLY, CDR2 FYNNEI. This CDR3 comprises 14 residues. V dropped 5 bases and J dropped 3; count of bases not matched to a gene: 4. CDR3 residues: CASSYDRANQPQHF. The CDR3, as DNA: TGTGCCAGCAGTTATGACAGGGCCAATCAGCCCCAGCATTTT.

As to this clone: Other DNA sequences in this sample translate to the same CDR3. CDR3 bases: TGTGCCAGCAGAGGACAGGGGGCCTACGAGCAGTACTTC. It encodes CASRGQGAYEQYF. The rearrangement joins TRBV6-5 to TRBJ2-7; 10 positions match TRBD1. The CDR3 loop spans 13 amino acids. With 6 bases clipped from V and 2 bases from J, the junction kept 1 base outside the gene matches. CDR1 is MNHEY and CDR2 is SVGAGI in the germline V gene.

The V call is TRBV10-1, the J call TRBJ2-2, with D perhaps matching TRBD2 (5 bases). The CDR3 length is 13 residues. Between the trimmed V and J ends, which lost 6 bases and 5 bases, there was a span of 10 bases. CDR1 and CDR2 (germline): WNHNN, SYGVQD (reference sequence). The DNA for the CDR3 is TGCGCCAGCAGGACTACGACTACCGGGGAGCTGTTTTTT. It specifies CASRTTTTGELFF.